This TCR beta chain was sequenced during a study of response to subunit inactivated influenza vaccine. This clonotype was picked up many times. The target antigen is unknown. TCRdb processed the RT-PCR reads anew with MiXCR; each CDR3 protein has one entry. The repertoire holds 280,000 or so distinct CDR3 sequences, around a fifth seen once, with approximately 10% in the top ten. Findings and limits, study-wide: Authors suggested each seasonal influenza vaccination recruits few new T cells.

The TCR comes from a man aged 50-75 years who received an inactivated influenza vaccine. Material: PBMCs from blood, obtained about 20 months after vaccination.

CDR3 in amino acids: CASSDRGPLHF. As DNA, the CDR3 is TGTGCCAGCAGCGATAGAGGACCCCTCCACTTT. The chain recombines TRBV3-1 with TRBJ1-6, with D unclear. In germline, CDR1 is LGHDT, CDR2 YNNKEL (reference sequence). This CDR3 contains 11 residues. Trimming took off 5 bases at V and 12 bases at J, with 8 bases between the two ends. Together with reference TRBV3-1 and TRBJ1-6, the CDR3 gives the full variable domain: DTAVSQTPKYLVTQMGNDKSIKCEQNLGHDTMYWYKQDSKKFLKIMFSYNNKELIINETVPNRFSPKSPDKAHLNLHINSLELGDSAVYFCASSDRGPLHFGNGTRLTVT.